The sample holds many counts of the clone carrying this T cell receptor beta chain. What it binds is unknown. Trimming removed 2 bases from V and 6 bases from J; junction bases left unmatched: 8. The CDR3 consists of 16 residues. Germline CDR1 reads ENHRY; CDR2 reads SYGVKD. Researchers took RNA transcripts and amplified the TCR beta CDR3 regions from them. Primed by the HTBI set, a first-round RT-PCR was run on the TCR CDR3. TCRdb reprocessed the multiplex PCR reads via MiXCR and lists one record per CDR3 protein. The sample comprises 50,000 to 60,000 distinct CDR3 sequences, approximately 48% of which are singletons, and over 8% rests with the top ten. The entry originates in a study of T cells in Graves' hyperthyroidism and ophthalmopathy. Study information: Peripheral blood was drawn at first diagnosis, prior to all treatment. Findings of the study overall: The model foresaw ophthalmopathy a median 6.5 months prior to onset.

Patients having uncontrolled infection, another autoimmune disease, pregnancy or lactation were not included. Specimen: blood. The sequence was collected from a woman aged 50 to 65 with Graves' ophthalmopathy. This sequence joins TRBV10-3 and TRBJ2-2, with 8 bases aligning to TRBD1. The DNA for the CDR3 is TGTGCCATCAGTGAGCCGGGGACAGGATTGGCCGGGGAGCTGTTTTTT. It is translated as CAISEPGTGLAGELFF.